This is a list of T cell receptor beta chains from one sample in a study of shared clonotypes between healthy human individuals. This table comes from immunoSEQ multiplex PCR, and its TCRdb copy is limited to in-frame clones, with some not included. The sample lists 2 million to 2.5 million clones, approximately 95% seen once, with approximately 0.13% in the top ten. Input material: naive CD4+ T cells sorted from blood. Receptors were obtained from a man aged 18 to 35 in good health. CDR3s leave out the opening cysteine and the closing phenylalanine or tryptophan.

v_gene: TRBV29-1
j_gene: TRBJ2-3
CDR3aa: SVSPRLSDTQY

v_gene: TRBV5-1
j_gene: TRBJ2-5
CDR3aa: ASSPGGSAETQY

v_gene: TRBV9
j_gene: TRBJ2-2
CDR3aa: ASSVAGGAIGELF

v_gene: TRBV6-1
j_gene: TRBJ2-3
CDR3aa: ASSEHGLAGAPSTDTQY

v_gene: TRBV11-1
j_gene: TRBJ2-7
CDR3aa: ASSSDLISYEQY

v_gene: TRBV28
j_gene: TRBJ1-6
CDR3aa: ASSSTSEGHNSPLH

v_gene: TRBV19
j_gene: TRBJ1-2
CDR3aa: ASSIGGGYT

v_gene: TRBV6-5
j_gene: TRBJ1-2
CDR3aa: ASSYTLDSPYGYT

v_gene: TRBV5-6
j_gene: TRBJ2-7
CDR3aa: ASSSGQGRLIRYEQY

v_gene: TRBV6-1
j_gene: TRBJ2-3
CDR3aa: ASSEDAWGGPTDTQY

v_gene: TRBV7-9
j_gene: TRBJ2-1
CDR3aa: ASSPLGASYNEQF

v_gene: TRBV28
j_gene: TRBJ1-5
CDR3aa: ASRGADRDVGQPQH

v_gene: TRBV28
j_gene: TRBJ1-5
CDR3aa: ASSLGQGDQPQH

v_gene: TRBV28
j_gene: TRBJ1-6
CDR3aa: ASSLNPYSGVNSPLH

v_gene: TRBV30
j_gene: TRBJ1-5
CDR3aa: AWKPTGGYQPQH

v_gene: TRBV25-1
j_gene: TRBJ1-1
CDR3aa: ASSGVAEAF

v_gene: TRBV7-9
j_gene: TRBJ2-1
CDR3aa: ASSALGSSYNEQF

v_gene: TRBV25-1
j_gene: TRBJ1-2
CDR3aa: ASSATGPEGYT

v_gene: TRBV5-1
j_gene: TRBJ1-2
CDR3aa: ASSSQPTAAFNYGYT

v_gene: TRBV7-2
j_gene: TRBJ2-5
CDR3aa: ASSSRLAGIQETQY

v_gene: TRBV6-1
j_gene: TRBJ2-2
CDR3aa: ASRPAANTGELF

v_gene: TRBV13
j_gene: TRBJ2-6
CDR3aa: ASSSGVTPPGANVLT

v_gene: TRBV28
j_gene: TRBJ1-5
CDR3aa: ASSTQGVTQPQH

v_gene: TRBV2
j_gene: TRBJ2-3
CDR3aa: ATKDRGLGTDTQY

v_gene: TRBV7-2
j_gene: TRBJ2-5
CDR3aa: ASSLGGTGIGETQY

v_gene: TRBV2
j_gene: TRBJ2-7
CDR3aa: ASSTGTGPTYEQY